Sequencing of this T cell receptor (beta chain) was carried out in a study of T-cell memory formation after mild COVID-19. Overall study: Each donor largely had its own TCR clusters. Broader study findings: Day 15 to 85 contracting clones showed balanced CD4/CD8; day 15 to 37 expanders favored CD4+. Clones that contracted clustered mainly in CM and EM if CD4+ and in EMRA if CD8+.

The authors produced TCR alpha and TCR beta cDNA libraries with sample barcodes and UMIs by 5'RACE using constant-segment primers. TCRdb redid the calling of the 5' RACE reads with MiXCR, one entry per CDR3 protein. The data contain approximately 490,000 distinct CDR3 sequences, roughly 20% of them singletons. Per germline, CDR1 MNHNY and CDR2 SVGAGI (reference sequence). CDR3 length: 15 residues. Trimming cost V 6 bases and J 2 bases, with 14 bases left between them. A few counts support this clonotype. What it binds is not known. V usage is TRBV6-6 and J usage is TRBJ2-1, with a possible D match to TRBD1 (6 bases). Material for sequencing was PBMCs or a T cell subset sorted from them (not recorded which). This clonotype was sampled from an adult woman who had mild COVID-19 (a few samples of this study predate the infection). Cell type and time point are not known. The CDR3 protein is CASRLRDTTYNEQFF. As DNA, the CDR3 is TGTGCCAGCAGACTCCGGGACACAACCTACAATGAGCAGTTCTTC.